This T cell receptor (beta chain) comes out of a study of cytomegalovirus exposure and HLA in healthy donors. General study results and limits: Association of roughly 17,000 TCR beta sequences with HLA alleles was found at 0.05 false discovery rate in a later analysis. It has been reported that TCR beta sequences accurately predicted the HLA-A and HLA-B alleles of most subjects.

The CDR3 length is 14 residues. Germline CDR1 and CDR2: LNHDA and SQIVND (reference sequence). V lost 3 bases to trimming and J lost 4 bases; unmatched junction nucleotides: 3. It was with 60 Vbeta and 13 Jbeta primers that the PCR ran. The repertoire was sequenced with immunoSEQ multiplex PCR; TCRdb's copy has only in-frame clones and lacks some. Counted here are a few hundred thousand clones, approximately 84% occurring once; the ten biggest clones make up approximately 2%. With respect to this clone: What it binds is not known.

The receptor was derived from a woman between 35 and 50 years old in good health and CMV-seropositive. Sequenced material: PBMCs. The chain recombines TRBV19 with TRBJ1-1; the match to TRBD1 covers 9 bases. Written as DNA, the CDR3 is TGTGCCAGTAGTATTCTGGGACAGGGCACTGAAGCTTTCTTT. This codes for CASSILGQGTEAFF. Drawing the rest from reference TRBV19 and TRBJ1-1, the complete variable domain is DGGITQSPKYLFRKEGQNVTLSCEQNLNHDAMYWYRQDPGQGLRLIYYSQIVNDFQKGDIAEGYSVSREKKESFPLTVTSAQKNPTAFYLCASSILGQGTEAFFGQGTRLTVV.